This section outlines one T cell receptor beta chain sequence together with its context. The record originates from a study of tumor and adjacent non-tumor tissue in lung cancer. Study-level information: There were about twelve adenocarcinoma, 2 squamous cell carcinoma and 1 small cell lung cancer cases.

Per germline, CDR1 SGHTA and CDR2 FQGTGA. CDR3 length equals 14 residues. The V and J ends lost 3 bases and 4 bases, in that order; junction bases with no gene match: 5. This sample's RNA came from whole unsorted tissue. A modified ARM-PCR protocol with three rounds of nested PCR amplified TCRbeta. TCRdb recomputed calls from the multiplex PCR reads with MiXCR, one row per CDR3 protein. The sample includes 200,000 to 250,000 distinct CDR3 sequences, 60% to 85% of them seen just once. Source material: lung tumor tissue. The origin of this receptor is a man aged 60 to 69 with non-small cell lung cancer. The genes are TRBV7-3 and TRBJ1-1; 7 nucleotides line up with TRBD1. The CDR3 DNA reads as TGTGCCAGCAGCTTCACAGGGGAGGGCACTGAAGCTTTCTTT. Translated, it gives CASSFTGEGTEAFF.